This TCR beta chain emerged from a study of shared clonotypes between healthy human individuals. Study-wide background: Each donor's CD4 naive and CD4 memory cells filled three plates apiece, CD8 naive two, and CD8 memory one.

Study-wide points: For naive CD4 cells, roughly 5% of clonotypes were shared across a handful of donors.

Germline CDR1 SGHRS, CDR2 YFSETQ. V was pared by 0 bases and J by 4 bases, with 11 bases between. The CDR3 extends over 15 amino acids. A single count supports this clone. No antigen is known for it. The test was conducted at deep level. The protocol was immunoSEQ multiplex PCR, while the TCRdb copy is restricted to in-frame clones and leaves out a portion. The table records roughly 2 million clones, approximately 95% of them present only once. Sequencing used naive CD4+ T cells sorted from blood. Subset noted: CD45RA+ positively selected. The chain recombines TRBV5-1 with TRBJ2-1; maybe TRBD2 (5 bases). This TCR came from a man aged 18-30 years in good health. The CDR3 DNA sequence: TGCGCCAGCAGCTTGGTAGCGTCAGATTACAATGAGCAGTTCTTC. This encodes CASSLVASDYNEQFF.